This record looks at one TCR beta chain sequence and its context. The sample originates from a study of siplizumab effects on memory and regulatory T cells. V was cut by 4 bases and J by 2 bases, with 6 bases left in between. Germline loops: CDR1 MNHEY, CDR2 SVGAGI. This CDR3 has 14 amino acids. Profiled with immunoSEQ multiplex PCR; TCRdb holds only in-frame clones, not every one. The table records approximately 100,000 clones, over 90% of them present only once. This receptor was identified in a human donor in good health. Material for sequencing was non-Treg CD4+ T cells sorted from blood. V is TRBV6-5 and J is TRBJ2-6; D is uncertain. CDR3 loop: CASSSPTGANVLTF. The CDR3 nucleotides read TGTGCCAGCAGTTCCCCGACTGGGGCCAACGTCCTGACTTTC.